These T cell receptor beta chains were read from a single sample in a study of shared clonotypes between healthy human individuals. Clones were read by immunoSEQ multiplex PCR, and TCRdb kept only the in-frame ones, dropping some. The sample gives a few million clones, around 90% of which show up once; 0.13% to 0.15% is in the top ten. Sequencing input: naive CD4+ T cells sorted from blood. The source is a man aged 18 to 30 in good health. CDR3s include the opening cysteine and the closing phenylalanine or tryptophan. Each record gives: V gene, D gene, clone size, J gene, CDR3 DNA, CDR3 protein. A D gene is named only where the DNA matches it firmly. A row's size may be missing; if present it is once, few, many or a size class.

TRBV2	.	.	TRBJ1-2	TGTGCCAGCAGTGACGGGACTCAACAGGGATATGGCTACACCTTC	CASSDGTQQGYGYTF
TRBV2	.	few	TRBJ1-1	TGTGCCAGCAGGGGGATGAACACTGAAGCTTTCTTT	CASRGMNTEAFF
TRBV10-3	.	.	TRBJ1-2	TGTGCCACCCACATCGCTGGGGGCTATGGCTACACCTTC	CATHIAGGYGYTF
TRBV7-2	.	.	TRBJ1-1	TGTGCCAGCAGCTTAGCGGTGGTGAACACTGAAGCTTTCTTT	CASSLAVVNTEAFF
TRBV19	TRBD1	.	TRBJ2-3	TGTGCCAGTAGTATTGGGACAGGCACAGATACGCAGTATTTT	CASSIGTGTDTQYF
TRBV9	.	once	TRBJ2-1	TGTGCCAGCAAAGCATGGAAAGACAATGAGCAGTTCTTC	CASKAWKDNEQFF
TRBV7-2	.	.	TRBJ2-1	TGTGCCAGCAGCTTAGCTGTTAGCTCCTACAATGAGCAGTTCTTC	CASSLAVSSYNEQFF
TRBV5-1	TRBD1	.	TRBJ1-3	TGCGCCAGCAGCTCGGACAGGGGATCAGGAAACACCATATATTTT	CASSSDRGSGNTIYF
TRBV10-3	TRBD1	.	TRBJ2-3	TGTGCCATCAGTGATTGGGCCGGGACAGGCACAGATACGCAGTATTTT	CAISDWAGTGTDTQYF
TRBV19	.	.	TRBJ1-2	TGTGCCAGTAGTCCGCCCACCCGACAGGCGCATGGCTACACCTTC	CASSPPTRQAHGYTF
TRBV9	TRBD1	.	TRBJ1-4	TGTGCCAGCAGCGATGAGGACAGGGTGGTCGGGAATGAAAAACTGTTTTTT	CASSDEDRVVGNEKLFF
TRBV5-1	.	.	TRBJ2-3	TGCGCCAGCAGCTTGGGGGCCGGGGCTAGCACAGATACGCAGTATTTT	CASSLGAGASTDTQYF
TRBV6-5	.	.	TRBJ2-1	TGTGCCAGCAGTTACTCTGCGGGCCGAGGAAATGAGCAGTTCTTC	CASSYSAGRGNEQFF
TRBV11-2	.	.	TRBJ2-7	TGTGCCAGCAGCTCCCGTCCCCCTTCCGAGCAGTACTTC	CASSSRPPSEQYF
TRBV6-5	.	.	TRBJ2-4	TGTGCCAGCAGTGGACCCGAGGACATTCAGTACTTC	CASSGPEDIQYF
TRBV18	TRBD1	.	TRBJ1-1	TGTGCCAGCTCAGCCGGACAGGACACTGAAGCTTTCTTT	CASSAGQDTEAFF
TRBV6-5	.	.	TRBJ1-6	TGTGCCAGCAGTAATTGGGCGGGTAATTCACCCCTCCACTTT	CASSNWAGNSPLHF
TRBV7-9	TRBD1	.	TRBJ2-6	TGTGCCAGCAGCTTAGTCGGAGATGGACAGGGAAGAAGGGCCAACGTCCTGACTTTC	CASSLVGDGQGRRANVLTF
TRBV19	.	.	TRBJ2-3	TGTGCCAGTTCTGTGTCCCGCACAGATACGCAGTATTTT	CASSVSRTDTQYF
TRBV29-1	.	.	TRBJ1-2	TGCAGCGCCGAAAAGGGGGGCTATGGCTACACCTTC	CSAEKGGYGYTF
TRBV7-9	.	.	TRBJ2-5	TGTGCCAGCAGCTTAGTAATAAACCAAGAGACCCAGTACTTC	CASSLVINQETQYF
TRBV27	.	.	TRBJ1-6	TGTGCCAGCAGTCCCTATAATTCACCCCTCCACTTT	CASSPYNSPLHF
TRBV9	TRBD2	.	TRBJ2-5	TGTGCCAGCAGCGTAGGATCCTCAGCGGGGAACCAAGAGACCCAGTACTTC	CASSVGSSAGNQETQYF
TRBV9	.	.	TRBJ2-3	TGTGCCAGCAGCGTAGAGGTAGAACCGACTTATACGCAGTATTTT	CASSVEVEPTYTQYF
TRBV28	TRBD1	.	TRBJ1-3	TGTGCCAGCAGTTTGGGGGGACAGACTGGAAACACCATATATTTT	CASSLGGQTGNTIYF
TRBV5-1	.	.	TRBJ1-6	TGCGCCAGCAGCTTGACCGGGCAGGGGCTTAATTCACCCCTCCACTTT	CASSLTGQGLNSPLHF
TRBV5-1	TRBD1	.	TRBJ2-7	TGCGCCAGCAGCCCGGACAGGGCAACCGTAAGTTACTTC	CASSPDRATVSYF
TRBV7-9	.	.	TRBJ2-7	TGTGCCAGCAGCTCCCCGGGACACACTAGCTCCTACGAGCAGTACTTC	CASSSPGHTSSYEQYF
TRBV28	.	.	TRBJ2-2	TGTGCCAGCAGTTTCCCGAACACCGGGGAGCTGTTTTTT	CASSFPNTGELFF
TRBV7-2	.	.	TRBJ2-1	TGTGCCAGCAGCTTAGAGGGTTCCTCCTACAATGAGCAGTTCTTC	CASSLEGSSYNEQFF
TRBV6-5	.	.	TRBJ1-6	TGTGCCAGCAGTGCAACCGGGGATTCACCCCTCCACTTT	CASSATGDSPLHF
TRBV19	TRBD1	.	TRBJ2-3	TGTGCCAGTACCCCCCGGGACAGGGACACAGATACGCAGTATTTT	CASTPRDRDTDTQYF
TRBV19	TRBD1	.	TRBJ1-2	TGTGCCAGTAGTACGACAGGGCTGTCTAACTATGGCTACACCTTC	CASSTTGLSNYGYTF
TRBV25-1	TRBD1	.	TRBJ2-1	TGTGCCAGCAGTCAAGTGGGACAGGGGGCAAATGAGCAGTTCTTC	CASSQVGQGANEQFF
TRBV6-6	.	.	TRBJ1-2	TGTGCCAGCAGTTACGACGACGGAGGCTATGGCTACACCTTC	CASSYDDGGYGYTF
TRBV4-3	.	.	TRBJ2-3	TGCGCCAGCAGCCAAGATTCTGCGCACACAGATACGCAGTATTTT	CASSQDSAHTDTQYF
TRBV7-9	TRBD1	.	TRBJ1-4	TGTGCCAGCAGCTTAACAGGGGTGGGTGAAAAACTGTTTTTT	CASSLTGVGEKLFF
TRBV6-5	.	.	TRBJ2-3	TGTGCCAGCAGTAGGACAGTTTCAGATACGCAGTATTTT	CASSRTVSDTQYF
TRBV2	.	.	TRBJ2-7	TGTGCCAGCACCACCCCAGCCCGCGGGAACTCCGAGCAGTACTTC	CASTTPARGNSEQYF
TRBV11-3	TRBD2	.	TRBJ2-2	TGTGCCAGCAACTTTAGCGGGGATTACACCGGGGAGCTGTTTTTT	CASNFSGDYTGELFF
TRBV5-4	TRBD1	once	TRBJ1-6	TGTGCCAGCAGCTTGGGGTCAGGGGGCATCTTACCCCTCCACTTT	CASSLGSGGILPLHF
TRBV30	.	.	TRBJ2-5	TGTGCCTGGAGTGTCGGGTGGGGTGTCGGCGGGCAAGAGACCCAGTACTTC	CAWSVGWGVGGQETQYF
TRBV6-1	.	.	TRBJ1-4	TGTGCCAGCAGTGAAGATCCGCCGGGGACCCGGTGGGGGAGTCTGTTTTTT	CASSEDPPGTRWGSLFF
TRBV5-1	.	.	TRBJ1-4	TGCGCCAGCAGTCCAGGGGTAACTAATGAAAAACTGTTTTTT	CASSPGVTNEKLFF
TRBV20-1	.	.	TRBJ2-7	TGCAGTGGCAGACTAGGCTACGAGCAGTACTTC	CSGRLGYEQYF
TRBV29-1	.	.	TRBJ1-2	TGCAGCGCCCAAGCGAGTAATTTCCGTTTCGGCTACACCTTC	CSAQASNFRFGYTF
TRBV18	TRBD1	few	TRBJ1-6	TGTGCCAGCTCACGGGTCCGGGACAGGGGAAATTCACCCCTCCACTTT	CASSRVRDRGNSPLHF
TRBV11-2	.	.	TRBJ2-7	TGTGCCAGCAGCTTAACCGACACACTAAGGGAGCAGTACTTC	CASSLTDTLREQYF
TRBV20-1	.	few	TRBJ1-1	TGCAGTGCTAGAGGCGGGACAGAAGCTTTCTTT	CSARGGTEAFF
TRBV5-1	.	.	TRBJ2-7	TGCGCCAGCAGCCCCTCCTTTACAGGGGGGGTTTACGAGCAGTACTTC	CASSPSFTGGVYEQYF
TRBV11-2	TRBD1	.	TRBJ2-7	TGTGCCAGCAGCTTTGGACAGGGGAGGAACGAGCAGTACTTC	CASSFGQGRNEQYF
TRBV28	TRBD2	.	TRBJ2-3	TGTGCCAGCAGTTCCACTAGCGGGGGGTTCACAGATACGCAGTATTTT	CASSSTSGGFTDTQYF
TRBV18	.	.	TRBJ1-1	TGTGCCAGCTCACCAGGGAGGCAGAACACTGAAGCTTTCTTT	CASSPGRQNTEAFF
TRBV30	.	.	TRBJ2-5	TGTGCCTGGAAACAGCGGCAAGAGACCCAGTACTTC	CAWKQRQETQYF
TRBV5-1	.	.	TRBJ2-2	TGCGCCAGCAGCTACCTTTCGGGCGCGGGCGGGGAGCTGTTTTTT	CASSYLSGAGGELFF
TRBV18	.	.	TRBJ2-2	TGTGCCAGCTCACCAACAACCAAGACAGGTCAGGGGTCGAACACCGGGGAGCTGTTTTTT	CASSPTTKTGQGSNTGELFF